A selection of T cell receptor beta chains follows, all from one sample in a study of shared T cell receptors in the human thymus. Produced via immunoSEQ multiplex PCR; TCRdb's table is partial and in-frame only. The sample yields roughly 500,000 clones, roughly 74% seen once. This sample was also put to use in a study of human thymus T cells.

The specimen was thymocytes. The receptors derive from a boy younger than two with a congenital heart defect. Each CDR3 is given with its conserved first and last residue. A D gene is named only where the DNA matches it firmly. A clone size is listed for some rows: how often the clone was seen (once, few, many), or a class if it is expanded.

TRBV19	NA	TRBJ1-5	NA	TGTGCCAGTACTCCAGGGCGTCAGCCCCAGCATTTT	CASTPGRQPQHF
TRBV28	TRBD2	TRBJ2-7	NA	TGTGCCAGCAGTTCCCCGACTAGCGGGAGAGCCTACGAGCAGTACTTC	CASSSPTSGRAYEQYF
TRBV12-5	TRBD1	TRBJ2-1	NA	TGTGCTAGTGGTTTGGTACGTCGGGGGACAGGCTCACCCAATGAGCAGTTCTTC	CASGLVRRGTGSPNEQFF
TRBV19	NA	TRBJ2-3	NA	TGTGCCAGTAAGGCCCCTGAGGGCATCACAGATACGCAGTATTTT	CASKAPEGITDTQYF
TRBV27	TRBD2	TRBJ2-2	NA	TGTGCCAGCCTCCCCCGGGGGGGCAACGGGGAGCTGTTTTTT	CASLPRGGNGELFF
TRBV28	TRBD2	TRBJ2-1	NA	TGTGCCAGCACTCAGCGGACTAGCGGGCAATACAATGAGCAGTTCTTC	CASTQRTSGQYNEQFF
TRBV7-9	TRBD1	TRBJ1-4	NA	TGTGCCAGCAGCGCAGCCGGGACAGGGACTGAAAAACTGTTTTTT	CASSAAGTGTEKLFF
TRBV9	TRBD1	TRBJ2-1	NA	TGTGCCAGCAGCGTACAGGGGGCGGCGTACAATGAGCAGTTCTTC	CASSVQGAAYNEQFF
TRBV14	NA	TRBJ2-1	NA	TGTGCCAGCAGCGGGGGGGGCGGAAGCTCCTACAATGAGCAGTTCTTC	CASSGGGGSSYNEQFF
TRBV28	TRBD1	TRBJ2-1	NA	TGTGCCAGCCAACCGTGGGGGACAGGCTCCTACAATGAGCAGTTCTTC	CASQPWGTGSYNEQFF
TRBV13	NA	TRBJ2-5	few	TGTGCCAGCAGCTTAACGTCGAGGGAGACCCAGTACTTC	CASSLTSRETQYF
TRBV6-4	NA	TRBJ2-1	NA	TGTGCCAGCAGTGTCTATAGCGGCCACAATGAGCAGTTCTTC	CASSVYSGHNEQFF
TRBV10-3	TRBD1	TRBJ1-1	NA	TGTGCCATCCTCGGGACAGAGGGGACTGAAGCTTTCTTT	CAILGTEGTEAFF
TRBV5-1	NA	TRBJ2-7	NA	TGCGCCAGCAGCGTTTCTGATAGCTACGAGCAGTACTTC	CASSVSDSYEQYF
TRBV2	NA	TRBJ2-3	NA	TGTGCCAGCAGCCTAGCCGCAGATACGCAGTATTTT	CASSLAADTQYF